Below, 10 T cell receptor beta chains from the same sample are listed, as sequenced in a study of cytomegalovirus exposure and HLA in healthy donors. The PCR employed 60 Vbeta primers together with 13 Jbeta primers. Produced via immunoSEQ multiplex PCR; TCRdb's table is partial and in-frame only. The data show over 80,000 clones, about 80% seen once. The sequencing input was PBMCs. Receptor source: a man between 60 and 75 years old in good health and CMV-seropositive.

The chain recombines TRBV7-2 with TRBJ1-5; 7 bases match TRBD1. The CDR3 loop spans 15 amino acids. Germline assignment: CDR1 SGHTA and CDR2 FQGNSA. Trimming cost V 0 bases and J 5 bases; bases outside gene matches: 4. The CDR3 spells CASSLAFTGDQPQHF. Written as DNA, the CDR3 is TGTGCCAGCAGCTTAGCCTTTACAGGGGATCAGCCCCAGCATTTT. Supplemented by reference TRBV7-2 and TRBJ1-5, the full variable domain reads GAGVSQSPSNKVTEKGKDVELRCDPISGHTALYWYRQSLGQGLEFLIYFQGNSAPDKSGLPSDRFSAERTGGSVSTLTIQRTQQEDSAVYLCASSLAFTGDQPQHFGDGTRLSIL.

In DNA form, the CDR3 reads TGTGCCAGCAGCGCAGACCGGGACAGCATCTATGGCTACACCTTC. Translation gives CASSADRDSIYGYTF. V usage is TRBV7-6 and J usage is TRBJ1-2; TRBD1 matches 7 bases. The CDR3 has 15 amino acids. The germline gives CDR1 SGHVS, CDR2 FNYEAQ. V dropped 5 bases and J dropped 4; count of bases not matched to a gene: 10.

The chain carries TRBV15 and TRBJ1-1; tentative D call: TRBD1 (5 bases). Deletions cut 6 bases from V and 4 bases from J, with 18 bases between. The CDR3 totals 15 residues. From germline, CDR1 is LNHNV and CDR2 YYDKDF (reference sequence). CDR3 coding DNA: TGTGCCACCAGTCCTGAAAGGGGTGTGGGCACTGAAGCTTTCTTT. Translation gives CATSPERGVGTEAFF.

V and J are TRBV2 and TRBJ2-3; TRBD2 agrees at 11 bases. The length of the CDR3 is 14 residues. Per the germline V gene, CDR1 is SNHLY and CDR2 is FYNNEI. J was trimmed by 2 bases and V by 10 bases; bases with no gene match: 5. As DNA, the CDR3 is TGTGCCATCCAACTAGCGGGGGTCACAGATACGCAGTATTTT. This sequence encodes CAIQLAGVTDTQYF.

The rearrangement links TRBV5-6 to TRBJ2-5; D call uncertain. The J call is uncertain, as TRBJ2-7 better fits the DNA end. The CDR3 consists of 14 residues. The germline V gene encodes CDR1 SGHDT and CDR2 YYEEEE. The CDR3 DNA follows: TGTGCCAGCAGCTTTTACAGTGAGATCTACGAGCAGTACTTC. Amino acids: CASSFYSEIYEQYF.

This clone was recorded only once. This chain joins TRBV2 and TRBJ2-2, with D uncertain. The CDR3 length is 15 residues. Looked up from germline, CDR1 is SNHLY and CDR2 is FYNNEI. With 3 bases removed from V and 2 bases from J, the gap between germline ends came to 10 bases. As DNA, the CDR3 is TGTGCCAGCAGTGAGGCCAGTCAAAACACCGGGGAGCTGTTTTTT. Its translation is CASSEASQNTGELFF.

The chain links TRBV21-1 to TRBJ2-5; the D segment call TRBD1 is taken from the table without a DNA check. The better agreement between TRBJ2-7 and the DNA end casts doubt on the J call. TRBV21-1 constitutes a pseudogene. This CDR3 has 14 amino acids. CDR3 residues: CASSDRDTLYEQYF. In DNA form, the CDR3 reads TGTGCCAGCAGCGACCGGGACACCCTCTACGAGCAGTACTTC.

This sequence joins TRBV15 and TRBJ2-1; TRBD1 might be the D (5 bases). Germline assignment: CDR1 LNHNV and CDR2 YYDKDF (reference sequence). The ends were cut back, 0 bases at V and 4 bases at J, with 13 bases in the middle. The CDR3 has 16 amino acids. Written as DNA, the CDR3 is TGTGCCACCAGCAGAGACATATTGGACATTTACAATGAGCAGTTCTTC. This codes for CATSRDILDIYNEQFF.

This clone was counted between two and nine times. This chain links TRBV29-1 with TRBJ2-3; unclear D gene. V was cut by 6 bases and J by 1 base, with 8 bases left in between. The V gene's germline CDR1 is SQVTM and CDR2 ANQGSEA. The CDR3 sequence is 12 residues long. The CDR3 DNA is TGCAGCGTCCGATCGGGCACAGATACGCAGTATTTT. Its protein product is CSVRSGTDTQYF.

This clone was counted only a few times. The chain joins TRBV2 to TRBJ2-1, with 7 bases fitting TRBD1. The germline CDR1 and CDR2 sequences are SNHLY and FYNNEI. This CDR3 region has 15 residues. V lost 5 bases to trimming and J lost 9 bases; unmatched junction nucleotides: 13. The CDR3: CASSTGQVWPGEQFF. The CDR3, as DNA: TGTGCCAGCAGTACCGGACAGGTTTGGCCTGGTGAGCAGTTCTTC.